Below, 26 T cell receptor beta chains from the same sample are listed, as sequenced in a study of cytomegalovirus exposure and HLA in healthy donors. The PCR contained 60 Vbeta and 13 Jbeta primers. Generated by immunoSEQ multiplex PCR, the TCRdb table keeps only in-frame clones and is missing some. The profile shows roughly 200,000 clones, under 85% of them singletons. The sequenced sample was PBMCs. Source of these receptors: a male donor in good health and CMV-seronegative.

This clone appeared a few times. V is TRBV4-1 and J is TRBJ1-6, with D possibly being TRBD1 (5 bases). The germline V gene has CDR1 MGHRA and CDR2 YSYEKL. Trimming stripped 0 bases from V and 13 bases from J, with 10 bases between. The CDR3 is 13 amino acids. CDR3 sequence reads: CASSQEGVRPLHF. CDR3 sequence (DNA): TGCGCCAGCAGCCAAGAAGGGGTGCGGCCCCTCCACTTT.

This clone showed up just a few times. The chain joins TRBV7-2 to TRBJ1-2, with D unresolved. V was cut by 6 bases and J by 4 bases, with 9 bases left in between. The CDR3 spans 12 residues. Germline values: CDR1 SGHTA, CDR2 FQGNSA. CDR3 coding DNA: TGTGCCAGCAGAAAGACTGTCTATGGCTACACCTTC. It specifies CASRKTVYGYTF.

The chain joins TRBV6-5 to TRBJ1-2; the D is unclear. CDR3 length: 12 residues. Germline loops: CDR1 MNHEY, CDR2 SVGAGI. V was shortened by 0 bases and J by 7 bases, with 6 bases between the two germline ends. The CDR3 region is CASSYSPRGYTF. CDR3 nucleotide sequence: TGTGCCAGCAGTTACTCGCCGCGTGGCTACACCTTC.

This clone was observed once. The chain uses TRBV6-5 and TRBJ2-3; D is perhaps TRBD2 (5 bases). CDR1 is MNHEY, CDR2 SVGAGI, per germline. Trimming stripped 4 bases from V and 1 base from J, with 6 bases between. The CDR3 totals 13 residues. In DNA, the CDR3 is TGTGCCAGCAGTTTACTAGGCACAGATACGCAGTATTTT. Residues: CASSLLGTDTQYF.

This chain uses TRBV4-3 with TRBJ2-3, with 9 positions matching TRBD1. The ends lost 4 bases at V and 8 bases at J; junction bases unmatched: 10. Germline assignment: CDR1 LGHNA and CDR2 YSLEER. The CDR3 contains 15 residues. CDR3 loop: CASSRNRGLSGTQYF. For the CDR3, the DNA is TGCGCCAGCAGCCGGAACAGGGGGCTTTCGGGTACGCAGTATTTT.

The genes are TRBV7-2 and TRBJ2-5, with D unresolved. Looked up from germline, CDR1 is SGHTA and CDR2 is FQGNSA. The CDR3 covers 15 residues. V shed 2 bases and J shed 2 bases, with 12 bases lying between them. The CDR3 DNA sequence: TGTGCCAGCAGCTTAATGGCCCCTCCACAAGAGACCCAGTACTTC. This codes for CASSLMAPPQETQYF.

This clone occurred once. V is TRBV6-6 and J is TRBJ1-2, with TRBD1 as a possible D gene (6 bases). The CDR3 spans 13 residues. The ends were cut back, 5 bases at V and 4 bases at J, with 11 bases in the middle. Germline CDR1 reads MNHNY; CDR2 reads SVGAGI (reference sequence). The CDR3 sequence: CASSRQEIYGYTF. The CDR3 region has the DNA TGTGCCAGCAGTCGACAGGAGATCTATGGCTACACCTTC.

The CDR3 bases are TGTGCCAGCCGGACAGACGGCGGGGCCAAAAACATTCAGTACTTC. Its protein product is CASRTDGGAKNIQYF. This chain links TRBV19 with TRBJ2-4, with D possibly TRBD1 on 6 matching bases. The V gene's germline CDR1 is LNHDA and CDR2 SQIVND (reference sequence). The CDR3 length is 15 residues. With 9 bases removed from V and 1 base from J, the gap between germline ends came to 16 bases.

The chain couples TRBV6-1 to TRBJ1-2; D is perhaps TRBD1 (5 bases). Germline values: CDR1 MNHNS, CDR2 SASEGT. V was trimmed by 6 bases and J by 6 bases, leaving 20 bases between them. CDR3 length equals 15 residues. The chain's CDR3 is CASSPRGARTNGYTF. Written as DNA, the CDR3 is TGTGCCAGCAGCCCGCGTGGGGCACGAACAAATGGCTACACCTTC.

The J gene is TRBJ1-4, the V gene TRBV18; 7 bases are shared with TRBD1. Losses at the gene ends were 0 bases for V and 0 bases for J; bases not matched to a gene: 7. Germline CDR1 and CDR2: KGHSH and LQKENI. The CDR3 loop spans 18 amino acids. The CDR3, as DNA: TGTGCCAGCTCACCACCTCCGGGACAGACTGCAACTAATGAAAAACTGTTTTTT. Protein sequence: CASSPPPGQTATNEKLFF.

The chain couples TRBV30 to TRBJ1-5; 7 nucleotides align to TRBD1. The germline V gene encodes CDR1 GTSNPN and CDR2 SVGIG (reference sequence). V lost 2 bases to trimming and J lost 7 bases; unmatched junction nucleotides: 5. The CDR3 consists of 13 residues. CDR3 region: CAWSRQGIQPQHF. DNA of the CDR3: TGTGCCTGGAGTCGACAGGGTATACAGCCCCAGCATTTT. Looking up the rest from reference TRBV30 and TRBJ1-5 gives the full variable domain: SQTIHQWPATLVQPVGSPLSLECTVEGTSNPNLYWYRQAAGRGLQLLFYSVGIGQISSEVPQNLSASRPQDRQFILSSKKLLLSDSGFYLCAWSRQGIQPQHFGDGTRLSIL.

The rearrangement joins TRBV28 to TRBJ1-5, with a tentative D call TRBD1 (6 bases). CDR3 length: 11 residues. Germline V gene sequence: CDR1 MDHEN, CDR2 SYDVKM. The ends were cut back, 3 bases at V and 13 bases at J, with 10 bases in the middle. DNA of the CDR3: TGTGCCAGCAGTTTTACAGGGCTTCAGCATTTT. It encodes CASSFTGLQHF.

V gene TRBV2 combines with J gene TRBJ2-7; 9 positions match TRBD1. Unmatched junction bases numbered 15, after V lost 9 bases and J lost 6 bases. CDR3 length: 15 residues. Germline V gene sequence: CDR1 SNHLY, CDR2 FYNNEI. For the CDR3, the DNA is TGTGCCAGAGAAAAACTCGGACAGGGGTTTCTCGAGCAGTACTTC. Translated: CAREKLGQGFLEQYF. Complete variable domain (other parts from reference TRBV2 and TRBJ2-7): EPEVTQTPSHQVTQMGQEVILRCVPISNHLYFYWYRQILGQKVEFLVSFYNNEISEKSEIFDDQFSVERPDGSNFTLKIRSTKLEDSAMYFCAREKLGQGFLEQYFGPGTRLTVT.

The V call is TRBV7-9, the J call TRBJ2-2, with 7 bases fitting TRBD1. CDR3 size: 16 residues. After removal of 7 bases from V and 7 bases from J, the junction contained 15 bases not matched to a gene. CDR1 is SEHNR, CDR2 FQNEAQ, per germline (reference sequence). CDR3 in amino acids: CASTTTRGSTVGELFF. Written as DNA, the CDR3 is TGTGCCAGCACCACTACCAGGGGGTCCACGGTCGGGGAGCTGTTTTTT. The full variable domain, rest sourced from reference TRBV7-9 and TRBJ2-2, is DTGVSQNPRHKITKRGQNVTFRCDPISEHNRLYWYRQTLGQGPEFLTYFQNEAQLEKSRLLSDRFSAERPKGSFSTLEIQRTEQGDSAMYLCASTTTRGSTVGELFFGEGSRLTVL.

V gene TRBV6-1 combines with J gene TRBJ2-6; 8 positions match TRBD2. In germline, CDR1 is MNHNS, CDR2 SASEGT. V lost 5 bases, J lost 2 bases, and 2 bases stayed unmatched. The CDR3 length is 15 residues. CDR3 coding DNA: TGTGCCAGCAGTCCCGGGGGGGCTGGGGCCAACGTCCTGACTTTC. This gives the protein CASSPGGAGANVLTF.

V gene TRBV6-6 combines with J gene TRBJ1-4; D is undetermined. The CDR3 runs 14 residues. With 0 bases removed from V and 8 bases from J, the gap between germline ends came to 10 bases. From germline, CDR1 is MNHNY and CDR2 SVGAGI (reference sequence). The CDR3 DNA reads as TGTGCCAGCAGTTACTCGGCTCGAGGGGAAAAACTGTTTTTT. As protein: CASSYSARGEKLFF.

The chain couples TRBV28 to TRBJ2-7; 7 bases are a match to TRBD2. Germline trimming cut 6 bases from V and 0 bases from J; bases unmatched to any gene: 8. This CDR3 is 15 amino acids long. CDR1 and CDR2 (germline): MDHEN, SYDVKM. The CDR3 nucleotides are TGTGCCAGCAGACTGATAGGCGGGAGCTCCTACGAGCAGTACTTC. As protein: CASRLIGGSSYEQYF.

J is TRBJ2-7 and V is TRBV28; tentative D call: TRBD1 (6 bases). Germline V lookup: CDR1 MDHEN, CDR2 SYDVKM. The CDR3 is made up of 16 amino acids. Deletions cut 4 bases from V and 2 bases from J, with 18 bases between. The CDR3 DNA is TGTGCCAGCAGTTCGTTGGCTAGGGGGAACCCCTACGAGCAGTACTTC. It yields the protein CASSSLARGNPYEQYF.

The rearrangement links TRBV10-3 to TRBJ1-3; 7 nucleotides line up with TRBD1. Germline CDR1 is ENHRY and CDR2 is SYGVKD. V shed 7 bases, J shed 0 bases, and the junction held 6 bases outside the gene matches. This CDR3 is 15 amino acids long. CDR3 amino acids: CAITATGTSGNTIYF. CDR3 bases: TGTGCCATCACCGCGACAGGGACCTCTGGAAACACCATATATTTT.

The rearrangement joins TRBV29-1 to TRBJ1-1; D possibly corresponds to TRBD1 (6 bases). Germline CDR1 and CDR2: SQVTM and ANQGSEA. Trimming took 4 bases from V and 0 from J, leaving 9 bases between them. The CDR3 sequence is 13 residues long. CDR3 nucleotide sequence: TGCAGCGTTGCAGGGGCCGTGAACACTGAAGCTTTCTTT. Translating gives CSVAGAVNTEAFF.

The chain recombines TRBV19 with TRBJ1-5; 10 bases fit TRBD1. The V gene end was trimmed by 4 bases and the J gene end by 5 bases; junction bases not matched to a gene: 5. The V gene's germline CDR1 is LNHDA and CDR2 SQIVND (reference sequence). CDR3 size: 15 residues. CDR3 in DNA: TGTGCCAGTAGTAACCGACAGGGGGCCCATCAGCCCCAGCATTTT. It yields the protein CASSNRQGAHQPQHF.

The chain carries TRBV16 and TRBJ2-7; D gene unclear. From germline, CDR1 is KGHSY and CDR2 FQNENV. The germline V and J ends were trimmed by 1 base and 3 bases, with 7 bases remaining between them. The CDR3 has 13 residues. Here the CDR3 DNA reads TGTGCCAGCAGCCAATACACAAACTACGAGCAGTACTTC. It codes for CASSQYTNYEQYF.

The rearrangement uses TRBV18 and TRBJ1-1; D might be TRBD1 (5 bases). The CDR3 covers 13 residues. The germline gives CDR1 KGHSH, CDR2 LQKENI. Deletions cut 6 bases from V and 2 bases from J, with 10 bases between. CDR3 residues: CASSLQENTEAFF. In DNA form, the CDR3 reads TGTGCCAGCTCTTTACAGGAAAACACTGAAGCTTTCTTT.

The chain is built from TRBV5-1 and TRBJ2-5; possible D gene TRBD1, 6 bases. From germline, CDR1 is SGHRS and CDR2 YFSETQ. V was shortened by 7 bases and J by 1 base, with 8 bases between the two germline ends. CDR3 length: 12 amino acids. CDR3 amino acids: CASGQIQETQYF. The CDR3 coding sequence is TGCGCCAGCGGACAGATCCAAGAGACCCAGTACTTC.

In regard to this clone: Its ends do not fully match the called genes, so a read error is possible. The chain links TRBV7-9 to TRBJ1-2; maybe TRBD1 (6 bases). Germline V gives CDR1 SEHNR, CDR2 FQNEAQ (reference sequence). The CDR3 spans 15 residues. CDR3 sequence: CSSSLSPDQGYGYTF. In nucleotides, the CDR3 is TGTTCCAGCAGCTTAAGTCCGGACCAGGGGTATGGCTACACCTTC.

This clone has at least ten counts. The chain recombines TRBV7-9 with TRBJ2-7; 7 bases match TRBD1. With V trimmed by 5 bases and J by 5 bases, 15 bases remained unmatched. The CDR3 sequence is 16 residues long. Germline lookup yields CDR1 SEHNR and CDR2 FQNEAQ (reference sequence). The CDR3 loop is CASSDTFIDRVNEQYF. The CDR3 DNA is TGTGCCAGCAGCGACACCTTCATCGACAGGGTTAACGAGCAGTACTTC.